This T cell receptor (beta chain) was observed in a study of blood T cell repertoires in COVID-19. Turning to the study itself: Acute and convalescent COVID-19 specimens originated in the United States, Italy and Spain.

Authors' data handling: It was from reference gene primer amplification that nucleated cell counts were estimated. Sequencing was performed with immunoSEQ multiplex PCR; in TCRdb, only in-frame clones are kept and a portion is missing. The V and J calls and clone size are taken from that table; D and trimming were inferred from the DNA. The table has under 350,000 clones, roughly 90% seen once. CDR3 length: 15 amino acids. The V gene end was trimmed by 2 bases and the J gene end by 4 bases; junction bases not matched to a gene: 7. CDR1 and CDR2 (germline): SGHDT, YYEEEE. This clone was observed a handful of times.

V usage is TRBV5-6 and J usage is TRBJ1-2; TRBD1 matches at 8 bases. The sample comprised peripheral blood. This TCR derives from a middle-aged man with acute or convalescent COVID-19. The CDR3 DNA reads as TGTGCCAGCAGCTTCGAGGACAGGGAGATCTATGGCTACACCTTC. It specifies CASSFEDREIYGYTF.